The 10 T cell receptor beta chains below were found in one sample sequenced in a study of T-cell memory formation after mild COVID-19. Each CDR3 protein is one row after TCRdb ran MiXCR on the 5' RACE reads. This sample carries about 150,000 distinct CDR3 sequences, around a third of them seen once, and the ten largest clones take about 12%. The specimen sequenced was PBMCs or a T cell subset sorted from them (not recorded which). These receptors all stem from an adult woman who had mild COVID-19 (a few samples of this study predate the infection). Cell type and time point are not known.

This chain links TRBV10-3 with TRBJ2-1; 13 bases are a match to TRBD2. After removal of 6 bases from V and 9 bases from J, the junction contained 11 bases not matched to a gene. The CDR3 sequence is 16 residues long. Germline V lookup: CDR1 ENHRY, CDR2 SYGVKD. CDR3 protein: CAISGSRTSGRSEQFF. The CDR3 region has the DNA TGTGCCATCAGCGGGTCCCGGACTAGCGGGAGATCTGAGCAGTTCTTC.

The chain uses TRBV5-5 and TRBJ1-2, with 8 bases aligning to TRBD1. Germline V CDR1 and CDR2: SGHKS, YYEKEE (reference sequence). V lost 4 bases to trimming and J lost 8 bases; unmatched junction nucleotides: 10. The CDR3 is 14 amino acids. CDR3 region: CASSERQGAPGYTF. DNA of the CDR3: TGTGCCAGCAGCGAAAGGCAGGGGGCCCCGGGCTACACCTTC.

This clonotype has only a few counts. The rearrangement links TRBV18 to TRBJ2-1, with TRBD1 matching 9 bases. Losses at the gene ends were 2 bases for V and 8 bases for J; bases not matched to a gene: 10. Germline V CDR1 and CDR2: KGHSH, LQKENI. This CDR3 region has 16 residues. The CDR3 nucleotides read TGTGCCAGCTCACCATCGGACAGGGGACTACGTGATGAGCAGTTCTTC. This sequence encodes CASSPSDRGLRDEQFF.

This clonotype occurred a few times. The chain links TRBV24-1 to TRBJ2-1; 9 bases fit TRBD2. CDR3 length: 17 amino acids. Unmatched junction bases numbered 11, after V lost 9 bases and J lost 0 bases. Germline V CDR1 and CDR2: KGHDR, SFDVKD. Written as DNA, the CDR3 is TGTGCCACCCAAACGACTAGCGGAACCAGCTCCTACAATGAGCAGTTCTTC. Its translation: CATQTTSGTSSYNEQFF.

The sample holds a few counts of this clonotype. The V gene is TRBV11-2, the J gene TRBJ1-6, with D unclear. Trimming took 4 bases from V and 7 from J, leaving 5 bases between them. The CDR3 sequence is 12 residues long. The V gene's germline CDR1 is SGHAT and CDR2 FQNNGV. The CDR3 loop is CASSSPNSPLHF. CDR3 nucleotide sequence: TGTGCCAGCAGCTCGCCCAATTCACCCCTCCACTTT.

The chain carries TRBV29-1 and TRBJ1-2; unclear D gene. This CDR3 is 14 amino acids long. Trimming shortened V by 0 bases and J by 4 bases, and 12 bases separated the two germline ends. The germline V gene encodes CDR1 SQVTM and CDR2 ANQGSEA. CDR3 sequence: CSVEDGGQFYGYTF. In nucleotides, the CDR3 is TGCAGCGTTGAAGATGGTGGGCAGTTCTATGGCTACACCTTC.

This chain connects TRBV24-1 to TRBJ2-3; no clear D. CDR1 and CDR2 from the germline V gene are KGHDR and SFDVKD. The CDR3 loop spans 14 amino acids. Trimming left V 3 bases short and J 6 bases short, with 12 bases between. CDR3 region: CATSDRSAVDTQYF. The CDR3 DNA sequence: TGTGCCACCAGTGATCGGAGCGCTGTGGATACGCAGTATTTT.

V usage is TRBV4-1 and J usage is TRBJ2-5; the D call may be TRBD1 or TRBD2 (5 bases each). Trimming pared 5 bases from V and 14 bases from J, leaving 21 bases between. This CDR3 comprises 13 residues. Germline CDR1 and CDR2: MGHRA and YSYEKL. CDR3 sequence (DNA): TGCGCCAGCAGCGGGCGCCGATCCCGGGACGTCTACTTC. This codes for CASSGRRSRDVYF.

Only a few counts were recorded for this clonotype. This chain links TRBV7-8 with TRBJ1-2; no definite D call. V was shortened by 2 bases and J by 3 bases, with 4 bases between the two germline ends. The CDR3 is made up of 12 amino acids. The germline V gene has CDR1 SGHVS and CDR2 FQNEAQ. CDR3 sequence reads: CASSLPDYGYTF. DNA for the CDR3: TGTGCCAGCAGCTTACCAGACTATGGCTACACCTTC.

In this sample, this clonotype turned up a few times. No conserved phenylalanine or tryptophan ends this CDR3, so it is likely a read error. The DNA is omitted, as the CDR3 cannot be located on it reliably, and the CDR3 follows TCRdb's listing. This rearrangement joins TRBV19 to TRBJ2-5; TRBD1, the D gene given by the table, was not confirmed from the DNA. Inclusive of both ends, the CDR3 amounts to 12 amino acids. Germline loops: CDR1 LNHDA, CDR2 SQIVND (reference sequence). CDR3 region: CASSTTWGTRIV.